This TCR beta chain was identified in a study of naive and memory T cell subsets. Study-level points and caveats: TCR transcript changes with activation or differentiation may affect this RNA method.

Whole blood, around 2.5 ml, came from adult healthy volunteers. An oligonucleotide containing a UMI was ligated to the 3' end of TCR cDNA. Input was roughly 1 to 1000 ng of DNase-treated total RNA without cell sorting. Blood and skin TCR RNA was reverse transcribed with alpha and beta constant primers. Ligated cDNA underwent four rounds of PCR with nested alpha and beta constant region primers and SP2. TCRdb re-called the 5' RACE reads through MiXCR, storing one row per CDR3 protein. The table shows about 21,000 distinct CDR3 sequences, with roughly 4.1% occurring only once. The germline CDR1 and CDR2 sequences are SQVTM and ANQGSEA. With V trimmed by 0 bases and J by 7 bases, 14 bases remained unmatched. The CDR3 length is 17 residues. This clonotype has a count of ten or more. Its antigen is still unknown.

The receptor's source is a male donor in good health. This chain joins TRBV29-1 and TRBJ2-3; 9 bases are a match to TRBD2. This CDR3 reads CSVEDPTAGGPVNTQYF. DNA for the CDR3: TGCAGCGTTGAAGACCCCACTGCGGGGGGGCCCGTGAATACGCAGTATTTT.